A single sample is the source of the 26 T cell receptor beta chains below, sequenced in a study of T cells in Graves' hyperthyroidism and ophthalmopathy. The TCR beta CDR3 regions underwent amplification using RNA transcripts as the source. TCR CDR3 regions were first amplified by RT-PCR with HTBI primers. MiXCR was run by TCRdb on the multiplex PCR reads, yielding one entry per CDR3 protein. Here the sample spans about 740,000 distinct CDR3 sequences, 12% to 15% being singletons. The specimen sequenced was blood. The receptors stem from a woman aged 18-29 years with Graves' hyperthyroidism.

The rearrangement joins TRBV9 to TRBJ1-2; D may be TRBD1 (5 bases). Looked up from germline, CDR1 is SGDLS and CDR2 is YYNGEE. The ends were cut back, 4 bases at V and 5 bases at J, with 12 bases in the middle. The CDR3 has 13 amino acids. The CDR3 DNA reads as TGTGCCAGCAGCATCCCAGGGCGGTATGGCTACACCTTC. This sequence encodes CASSIPGRYGYTF.

This clonotype was seen many times. This rearrangement joins TRBV28 to TRBJ1-5; D is undetermined. Germline CDR1 MDHEN, CDR2 SYDVKM. V lost 5 bases and J 12 bases, leaving 11 bases between the germline ends. The CDR3 sequence is 11 residues long. The DNA of the CDR3 is TGTGCCAGCAGTGTCGGACGGTTCCAGCATTTT. Encoded protein: CASSVGRFQHF.

This clonotype was seen repeatedly, ten times or more. The V gene is TRBV28, the J gene TRBJ2-1; 10 nucleotides line up with TRBD2. This CDR3 is 18 amino acids long. Germline values: CDR1 MDHEN, CDR2 SYDVKM. V gave up 4 bases and J gave up 2 bases; unmatched junction bases: 11. Here the CDR3 reads CASSSVFLAGEPYNEQFF. The DNA of the CDR3 is TGTGCCAGCAGTTCGGTCTTTCTAGCGGGGGAGCCCTACAATGAGCAGTTCTTC.

This clonotype was observed at least ten times. The V call is TRBV2, the J call TRBJ2-2; tentatively, D is TRBD1 (6 bases). Trimming removed 6 bases at V and 7 bases at J, with 12 bases between. Germline V gives CDR1 SNHLY, CDR2 FYNNEI. The CDR3 has 13 amino acids. CDR3 residues: CASRDTGYGELFF. In nucleotides, the CDR3 is TGTGCCAGCAGGGATACAGGGTACGGGGAGCTGTTTTTT.

In this sample, this clonotype turned up once. V gene TRBV6-1 combines with J gene TRBJ2-1; no firm D call. The CDR3 spans 13 residues. Trimming took off 8 bases at V and 9 bases at J, with 17 bases between the two ends. Germline-derived CDR1 and CDR2 are MNHNS and SASEGT. CDR3 nucleotide sequence: TGTGCCAGCTCGACGGACGGGCAGTTTGAGCAGTTCTTC. Amino acid sequence: CASSTDGQFEQFF.

With regard to this clonotype: This likely comes from a read error, as the CDR3 has no conserved phenylalanine or tryptophan at its end. V and J are TRBV20-1 and TRBJ1-1; D perhaps matches TRBD1 (6 bases). Germline assignment: CDR1 DFQATT and CDR2 SNEGSKA (reference sequence). V was clipped by 3 bases and J by 3 bases, with 8 bases between them. The CDR3 extends over 12 amino acids. The CDR3 loop is CSARAGDTEAFL. In DNA, the CDR3 is TGCAGTGCTAGGGCAGGGGACACTGAAGCTTTCTTA.

This clonotype has a handful of counts. This rearrangement joins TRBV14 to TRBJ2-1; tentatively, D is TRBD1 or TRBD2 (5 bases each). Germline V gives CDR1 SGHDN, CDR2 FVKESK. CDR3 length: 15 residues. V was cut by 4 bases and J by 7 bases, with 17 bases left in between. Written as DNA, the CDR3 is TGTGCCAGCAGCCCGGGACGGCCCTTGCGGAATGAGCAGTTCTTC. Encoded protein: CASSPGRPLRNEQFF.

The genes are TRBV6-2 or TRBV6-3 and TRBJ1-2; perhaps TRBD1 as D (5 bases). CDR3 size: 16 residues. CDR1 is MNHEY, CDR2 SVGEGT, per germline. Trimming shortened V by 8 bases and J by 1 base, and 20 bases separated the two germline ends. CDR3 residues: CASSPGLIAGNYGYTF. Written as DNA, the CDR3 is TGTGCCAGCTCCCCGGGGCTCATCGCGGGTAACTATGGCTACACCTTC.

This clonotype showed up just a few times. J is TRBJ2-3 and V is TRBV7-2, with a weak D call TRBD2 (5 bases). Germline V gives CDR1 SGHTA, CDR2 FQGNSA. The CDR3 sequence is 15 residues long. V was cut by 1 base and J by 1 base, with 9 bases left in between. The CDR3 DNA reads TGTGCCAGCAGCTTAGTAGAGGGTCGCACAGATACGCAGTATTTT. Its protein is CASSLVEGRTDTQYF.

This clonotype was observed a handful of times. The chain uses TRBV9 and TRBJ2-7; D unclear. The CDR3 covers 14 residues. V was clipped by 3 bases and J by 0 bases, with 10 bases between them. Germline V gives CDR1 SGDLS, CDR2 YYNGEE. CDR3: CASSGDNPSYEQYF. CDR3 nucleotide sequence: TGTGCCAGCAGCGGAGACAACCCCTCCTACGAGCAGTACTTC.

This clonotype was observed a few times. This chain uses TRBV20-1 with TRBJ2-1; 10 bases match TRBD2. This CDR3 is built from 13 residues. Trimming cost V 6 bases and J 8 bases; bases outside gene matches: 7. Germline CDR1 DFQATT, CDR2 SNEGSKA (reference sequence). CDR3 loop: CSAAGGYDHEQFF. The CDR3, as DNA: TGCAGTGCAGCGGGAGGGTACGATCATGAGCAGTTCTTC.

This clonotype has a count of ten or more. J is TRBJ2-3 and V is TRBV11-1; 12 bases align to TRBD2. After removal of 5 bases from V and 9 bases from J, the junction contained 9 bases not matched to a gene. This CDR3 is built from 15 residues. Germline CDR1 reads SGHAT; CDR2 reads FQDESV (reference sequence). The CDR3 protein is CASSPRTSGKDTQYF. The CDR3 nucleotides are TGTGCCAGCAGCCCGCGGACTAGCGGGAAGGACACGCAGTATTTT.

This clonotype has just a few counts. The chain has TRBV6-2 or TRBV6-3 and TRBJ2-5, with D tentatively TRBD1 (6 bases). The germline V gene has CDR1 MNHEY and CDR2 SVGEGT. Trimming stripped 1 base from V and 10 bases from J, with 13 bases between. The CDR3 sequence is 13 residues long. CDR3 sequence: CASSYFERGIQYF. The CDR3 DNA follows: TGTGCCAGCAGTTACTTCGAGAGGGGGATCCAGTACTTC.

The V gene is TRBV30, the J gene TRBJ2-7; a weak D match, TRBD2 (5 bases). CDR1 GTSNPN and CDR2 SVGIG come from the germline V gene (reference sequence). This CDR3 comprises 13 residues. Trimming took off 4 bases at V and 6 bases at J, with 16 bases between the two ends. The CDR3 protein is CAWNYQVEGEQYF. The CDR3 coding sequence is TGTGCCTGGAATTATCAAGTTGAGGGCGAGCAGTACTTC.

This clonotype was picked up many times. The chain is built from TRBV5-1 and TRBJ2-1; 9 bases fit TRBD1. Germline V gene lookup returns CDR1 SGHRS and CDR2 YFSETQ. V was clipped by 2 bases and J by 10 bases; unmatched bases: 22. This CDR3 region has 19 residues. CDR3 sequence reads: CASSFEPRTGVASTKEQFF. For the CDR3, the DNA is TGCGCCAGCAGCTTTGAACCGAGGACAGGGGTGGCTTCAACAAAGGAGCAGTTCTTC.

The chain has TRBV7-9 and TRBJ2-7, with a tentative D call TRBD1 (6 bases). Trimming shortened V by 4 bases and J by 7 bases, and 20 bases separated the two germline ends. The germline V gene encodes CDR1 SEHNR and CDR2 FQNEAQ (reference sequence). The CDR3 length is 15 residues. CDR3: CASSSPGQGWGEQYF. CDR3 coding DNA: TGTGCCAGCAGCTCACCGGGACAAGGGTGGGGGGAGCAGTACTTC.

This clonotype turned up a few times. This chain connects TRBV20-1 to TRBJ2-3; 10 nucleotides line up with TRBD1. This CDR3 is built from 13 residues. Germline CDR1 and CDR2: DFQATT and SNEGSKA (reference sequence). V shed 6 bases and J 4 bases; nucleotides not matched to a gene: 4. The CDR3 coding sequence is TGCAGTGCCCGGACAGGGGGTCCAGATACGCAGTATTTT. Its protein is CSARTGGPDTQYF.

This clonotype was seen many times. The chain's CDR3 is CSASPPLGSYEQYF. The CDR3 coding sequence is TGCAGTGCTAGCCCCCCACTAGGCTCCTACGAGCAGTACTTC. The V call is TRBV20-1, the J call TRBJ2-7; D may be TRBD2 (5 bases). The CDR3 covers 14 residues. V was cut by 3 bases and J by 0 bases, with 12 bases left in between. Germline CDR1 is DFQATT and CDR2 is SNEGSKA (reference sequence).

This CDR3 is CAGNRGSNEQFF. The CDR3 DNA follows: TGTGCCGGTAACAGGGGATCCAATGAGCAGTTCTTC. The chain employs TRBV7-9 and TRBJ2-1; 7 nucleotides agree with TRBD1. J lost 6 bases, V lost 11 bases, and 7 bases had no gene match. CDR1 and CDR2 (germline): SEHNR, FQNEAQ (reference sequence). The CDR3 is 12 amino acids.

V gene TRBV18 combines with J gene TRBJ2-3; possible D gene TRBD1, 6 bases. Germline V lookup: CDR1 KGHSH, CDR2 LQKENI. CDR3 length equals 14 residues. The ends were cut back, 2 bases at V and 11 bases at J, with 17 bases in the middle. The CDR3 reads CASSPETGAPGQYF. In DNA form, the CDR3 reads TGTGCCAGCTCACCAGAGACAGGAGCCCCCGGGCAGTATTTT. Full variable domain (missing parts from reference TRBV18 and TRBJ2-3): NAGVMQNPRHLVRRRGQEARLRCSPMKGHSHVYWYRQLPEEGLKFMVYLQKENIIDESGMPKERFSAEFPKEGPSILRIQQVVRGDSAAYFCASSPETGAPGQYFGPGTRLTVL.

This clonotype has a handful of counts. The V call is TRBV6-9, the J call TRBJ2-5, with D hard to call. The germline gives CDR1 MNHGY, CDR2 SVAAGI. The V gene lost 3 bases and the J gene lost 10 bases, with 9 bases spanning the gap. CDR3 size: 11 residues. The CDR3 nucleotides read TGTGCCAGCAGTTACGGCTCTATCCAGTACTTC. It encodes CASSYGSIQYF.

This clonotype was seen ten or more times. The V call is TRBV6-1, the J call TRBJ2-7, with TRBD1 identical over 7 bases. Germline values: CDR1 MNHNS, CDR2 SASEGT. With 5 bases clipped from V and 2 bases from J, the junction kept 9 bases outside the gene matches. CDR3 length equals 15 residues. The CDR3 protein is CASSSIGTVTYEQYF. The DNA for the CDR3 is TGTGCCAGCAGTTCTATTGGGACAGTGACCTACGAGCAGTACTTC.

The CDR3 nucleotides are TGTGCCAGCAGACCACAACGCGTGTTGACCGGGACAGGGGGAAGAGACACCGGGGAGCTGTTTTTT. Translated, it gives CASRPQRVLTGTGGRDTGELFF. The chain recombines TRBV11-2 with TRBJ2-2; 11 positions agree with TRBD1. The CDR3 loop spans 22 amino acids. V trimming: 6 bases; J trimming: 3 bases; junction bases outside the gene matches: 24. The germline gives CDR1 SGHAT, CDR2 FQNNGV. Full variable domain (missing parts from reference TRBV11-2 and TRBJ2-2): EAGVAQSPRYKIIEKRQSVAFWCNPISGHATLYWYQQILGQGPKLLIQFQNNGVVDDSQLPKDRFSAERLKGVDSTLKIQPAKLEDSAVYLCASRPQRVLTGTGGRDTGELFFGEGSRLTVL.

This clonotype was counted many times. This chain joins TRBV19 and TRBJ2-7, with D possibly matching TRBD1 (6 bases). The CDR3 is 15 residues long. Looked up from germline, CDR1 is LNHDA and CDR2 is SQIVND (reference sequence). V lost 1 base and J lost 6, with 16 bases in between. Here the CDR3 reads CASSIGSPGDGEQYF. The CDR3 DNA sequence: TGTGCCAGTAGTATAGGGTCCCCAGGGGACGGCGAGCAGTACTTC.

A few counts support this clonotype. J is TRBJ2-2 and V is TRBV6-1, with D possibly being TRBD2 (5 bases). Germline CDR1 is MNHNS and CDR2 is SASEGT. Deletions cut 7 bases from V and 0 bases from J, with 12 bases between. This CDR3 has 15 amino acids. The CDR3 DNA is TGTGCCAGCACCCGCACTAGGGCGAACACCGGGGAGCTGTTTTTT. It yields the protein CASTRTRANTGELFF.

This clonotype was recorded a few times. The chain's CDR3 is CASSLNSGTPWGYTF. CDR3 DNA: TGTGCCAGCAGCTTAAATTCCGGGACTCCCTGGGGCTACACCTTC. The genes are TRBV13 and TRBJ1-2; possible D gene TRBD1, 5 bases. The CDR3 is made up of 15 amino acids. V dropped 2 bases and J dropped 8 bases, with 18 bases sitting between them. Germline V gives CDR1 PRHDT, CDR2 FYEKMQ (reference sequence).